Listed below are T cell receptor beta chains from one sample, sequenced in a study of blood T cell repertoires in COVID-19. The table came from immunoSEQ multiplex PCR; TCRdb's copy has only in-frame clones and leaves some out. The sample has more than 50,000 clones; 85% to 90% are singletons. The sample taken for sequencing was peripheral blood. The receptor set was obtained from a human donor in a cohort sampled during active COVID-19. Each CDR3 is given with its conserved first and last residue. The D gene is left open where the match is weak. Clone size is not always given. Where it is, it says once, few, many or a class for expanded clones.

size: -; V: TRBV5-4; D: -; J: TRBJ1-1; CDR3: CASSWGGVNTEAFF; DNA: TGTGCCAGCAGCTGGGGAGGGGTGAACACTGAAGCTTTCTTT
size: -; V: TRBV3-1/TRBV3-2; D: TRBD2; J: TRBJ2-1; CDR3: CASSARAGGGAHSHNEQFF; DNA: TGTGCCAGCAGCGCCCGGGCCGGCGGGGGGGCCCACAGCCACAATGAGCAGTTCTTC
size: -; V: TRBV15; D: -; J: TRBJ2-7; CDR3: CATSSPGGDYEQYF; DNA: TGTGCCACCAGCAGCCCTGGAGGGGACTACGAGCAGTACTTC
size: once; V: TRBV4-1; D: TRBD2; J: TRBJ2-7; CDR3: CASSQALGTIYEQYF; DNA: TGCGCCAGCAGCCAAGCCTTAGGGACTATTTACGAGCAGTACTTC
size: -; V: TRBV28; D: -; J: TRBJ2-7; CDR3: CASSYQTGTYEQYF; DNA: TGTGCCAGCAGTTACCAGACAGGTACCTACGAGCAGTACTTC
size: once; V: TRBV6-2/TRBV6-3; D: TRBD1; J: TRBJ1-1; CDR3: CASSYTYRGGGTEAFF; DNA: TGTGCCAGCAGTTACACTTACAGGGGCGGCGGAACTGAAGCTTTCTTT
size: -; V: TRBV7-9; D: TRBD2; J: TRBJ2-1; CDR3: CASKKTSGINEQFF; DNA: TGTGCCAGCAAAAAGACTAGCGGGATCAATGAGCAGTTCTTC
size: -; V: TRBV15; D: TRBD1; J: TRBJ1-5; CDR3: CATSRGPGQGHQPQHF; DNA: TGTGCCACCAGCAGAGGACCAGGACAGGGGCATCAGCCCCAGCATTTT
size: -; V: TRBV19; D: -; J: TRBJ2-7; CDR3: CASSIESGQLYEQYF; DNA: TGTGCCAGTAGTATTGAGTCCGGACAGCTTTACGAGCAGTACTTC
size: -; V: TRBV11-2; D: -; J: TRBJ2-7; CDR3: CASSLDRRRSYEQYF; DNA: TGTGCCAGCAGCTTAGATCGACGGCGGTCCTACGAGCAGTACTTC
size: -; V: TRBV6-5; D: -; J: TRBJ1-1; CDR3: CASSLHGTQGAEAFF; DNA: TGTGCCAGCAGTCTCCATGGAACTCAAGGGGCTGAAGCTTTCTTT
size: -; V: TRBV27; D: TRBD1; J: TRBJ1-1; CDR3: CASRLDRASTEAFF; DNA: TGTGCCAGCAGATTGGACAGGGCGAGCACTGAAGCTTTCTTT
size: -; V: TRBV19; D: TRBD1; J: TRBJ1-5; CDR3: CASSKRTGWSNQPQHF; DNA: TGTGCCAGTAGTAAACGGACAGGCTGGAGCAATCAGCCCCAGCATTTT
size: -; V: TRBV7-9; D: -; J: TRBJ2-5; CDR3: CASSFTLSLETQYF; DNA: TGTGCCAGCAGCTTCACTCTGAGCTTGGAGACCCAGTACTTC
size: -; V: TRBV3-1/TRBV3-2; D: TRBD2; J: TRBJ2-7; CDR3: CASSPSGERGAYEQYF; DNA: TGTGCCAGCAGTCCGAGTGGAGAGCGGGGGGCCTACGAGCAGTACTTC
size: -; V: TRBV2; D: -; J: TRBJ2-7; CDR3: CASSFTQGTSYEQYF; DNA: TGTGCCAGCAGCTTTACACAGGGGACTTCCTACGAGCAGTACTTC
size: -; V: TRBV7-3; D: TRBD1; J: TRBJ2-3; CDR3: CASSPGDRGFPDTQYF; DNA: TGTGCCAGCAGCCCCGGAGACAGGGGGTTTCCAGATACGCAGTATTTT
size: -; V: TRBV5-4; D: TRBD1; J: TRBJ1-1; CDR3: CASSLADVRGRSITEAFF; DNA: TGTGCCAGCAGCTTGGCCGATGTAAGGGGGCGATCGATCACTGAAGCTTTCTTT
size: once; V: TRBV6-2/TRBV6-3; D: -; J: TRBJ1-2; CDR3: CASSYPIGGRYGYTF; DNA: TGTGCCAGCAGTTACCCTATTGGAGGTCGGTATGGCTACACCTTC
size: -; V: TRBV9; D: -; J: TRBJ1-1; CDR3: CASSVGEGTLNTEAFF; DNA: TGTGCCAGCAGCGTCGGGGAGGGAACCTTGAACACTGAAGCTTTCTTT
size: -; V: TRBV2; D: -; J: TRBJ2-1; CDR3: CASSDGGLAYNEQFF; DNA: TGTGCCAGCAGTGACGGGGGGCTGGCGTACAATGAGCAGTTCTTC
size: -; V: TRBV5-4; D: -; J: TRBJ2-2; CDR3: CASSFKRISNTGELFF; DNA: TGTGCCAGCAGTTTTAAGAGAATATCAAACACCGGGGAGCTGTTTTTT